This T cell receptor (beta chain) was sequenced for a study of molecular identifiers for immune sequencing clone quantification. Study-level findings and limits: The study found clones above 20 RNA copies held over 98% of effector molecules and under 1% in naive cells.

From germline, CDR1 is SEHNR and CDR2 FQNEAQ (reference sequence). V was pared by 10 bases and J by 1 base, with 10 bases between. The CDR3 runs 12 residues. As to this clonotype: Its antigen is as yet unknown.

TCRdb recomputed calls from the PCR reads with MiXCR, one row per CDR3 protein. The sample lists hundreds of thousands of distinct CDR3 sequences, about 25% occurring once. The TCR comes from a human donor in good health. Some libraries in this study had Jurkat cell RNA spiked in. The sample was naive CD8+ T cells from blood, with Jurkat cell RNA spiked in. Subset of the sample: FACS-sorted CD8+CD4-CCR7+CD45RA+ naive T cells. The chain has TRBV7-9 and TRBJ1-1; D gene ambiguous. The CDR3 nucleotides are TGTGCCACCCAAGACGGGAACACTGAAGCTTTCTTT. Amino acids: CATQDGNTEAFF.